One T cell receptor (beta chain) is described in this entry. Germline assignment: CDR1 SGHRS and CDR2 YFSETQ. This CDR3 has 15 amino acids. V shed 4 bases and J 1 base; nucleotides not matched to a gene: 3. This entry comes from a study of blood T cell repertoires in COVID-19. Assay used: immunoSEQ multiplex PCR; TCRdb lists only in-frame clones, some missing. The table includes 200,000 or so clones, around 82% detected once. The sequence was obtained from a man in his forties or fifties who had recovered from COVID-19. The rearrangement joins TRBV5-1 to TRBJ1-1, with 11 nucleotides matching TRBD1. Sequencing input: PBMCs or T cells enriched from blood (not recorded which). CDR3 residues: CASSGTGGSNTEAFF. The CDR3 nucleotides are TGCGCCAGCAGCGGGACAGGGGGATCGAACACTGAAGCTTTCTTT.